One and the same sample provided the 3 T cell receptor beta chains below, sequenced in a study of blood T cell repertoires in COVID-19. Sequencing used immunoSEQ multiplex PCR; TCRdb keeps in-frame clones, though not all of them. This sample has approximately 230,000 clones; 86% occur once, and the top ten carry more than 1.5%. The sequencing sample was made of PBMCs or T cells enriched from blood (not recorded which). The receptors were gathered from a man aged 35 to 55 who had recovered from COVID-19.

The V call is TRBV7-9, the J call TRBJ1-1, with 8 nucleotides matching TRBD1. This CDR3 comprises 15 residues. V shed 0 bases, J shed 2 bases, and the junction held 2 bases outside the gene matches. Germline lookup yields CDR1 SEHNR and CDR2 FQNEAQ (reference sequence). CDR3 in amino acids: CASSLAAGGNTEAFF. Here the CDR3 DNA reads TGTGCCAGCAGCTTAGCGGCAGGGGGCAACACTGAAGCTTTCTTT.

The chain joins TRBV3-1 (or the pseudogene TRBV3-2) to TRBJ2-7; D perhaps matches TRBD1 (5 bases). CDR1 is LGHDT and CDR2 is YNNKEL in the germline V gene (reference sequence). V lost 1 base to trimming and J lost 6 bases, with 13 bases between them. CDR3 length: 14 amino acids. The CDR3 sequence: CASSQGAGRIEQYF. CDR3 in DNA: TGTGCCAGCAGCCAAGGTGCAGGGCGGATCGAGCAGTACTTC.

The chain carries TRBV7-2 and TRBJ1-4; 7 nucleotides match TRBD1. The ends lost 3 bases at V and 8 bases at J; junction bases unmatched: 6. Germline-derived CDR1 and CDR2 are SGHTA and FQGNSA. The CDR3 extends over 14 amino acids. Written as DNA, the CDR3 is TGTGCCAGCAGCTTGACAGGGATAGGCGAAAAACTGTTTTTT. This translates into CASSLTGIGEKLFF.